A selection of T cell receptor beta chains follows, all from one sample in a study of T cell repertoires in aging, cancer and after chemotherapy. TCRdb redid the calling of the multiplex PCR reads with MiXCR, one entry per CDR3 protein. The profile shows 19,000 or so distinct CDR3 sequences, 35% to 40% of them singletons. Sequenced sample: blood. Receptor source: a human donor with a solid tumor. The CDR3 runs from the conserved cysteine through the conserved F or W. Fields, in order: clone size, D gene, CDR3 length, V gene, J gene, CDR3 protein, CDR3 DNA. A D gene is named only where the DNA matches it firmly. Some rows mark clone size as missing; the rest say once, few, many or name a class of expanded clone.

>.|.|13|TRBV27|TRBJ2-5
CASSLGSQETQYF
TGTGCCAGCAGTTTAGGCAGCCAAGAGACCCAGTACTTC
>medium-sized|TRBD2|15|TRBV6-1|TRBJ2-5
CASSELAGGQETQYF
TGTGCCAGCAGTGAACTAGCGGGGGGGCAAGAGACCCAGTACTTC
>few|.|13|TRBV29-1|TRBJ2-7
CSVTRDTAYEQYF
TGCAGCGTTACCCGGGACACCGCCTACGAGCAGTACTTC
>few|TRBD1|15|TRBV29-1|TRBJ1-6
CSVAVTGADNSPLHF
TGCAGCGTTGCCGTGACAGGGGCCGATAATTCACCCCTCCACTTT
>few|.|15|TRBV6-1|TRBJ2-5
CASRGGGVGAETQYF
TGTGCCAGCAGAGGGGGGGGGGTCGGGGCCGAGACCCAGTACTTC
>few|TRBD1|14|TRBV10-3|TRBJ2-7
CAISPDRGAYEQYF
TGTGCCATCAGCCCGGACAGGGGGGCATACGAGCAGTACTTC
>medium-sized|TRBD1|14|TRBV19|TRBJ2-5
CATARTGGEETQYF
TGTGCCACCGCCCGGACAGGGGGCGAAGAGACCCAGTACTTC
>.|TRBD1|15|TRBV12-3/TRBV12-4|TRBJ1-5
CASSPQTGGNQPQHF
TGTGCCAGCAGCCCTCAGACAGGGGGCAATCAGCCCCAGCATTTT
>.|TRBD1|14|TRBV28|TRBJ2-7
CASRRQGYTYEQYF
TGTGCCAGCAGGCGACAGGGGTATACCTACGAGCAGTACTTC
>.|TRBD1|17|TRBV5-1|TRBJ2-5
CASSLGTGGASGETQYF
TGCGCCAGCAGCTTGGGGACAGGGGGCGCGTCGGGAGAGACCCAGTACTTC
>.|TRBD1|14|TRBV6-1|TRBJ2-5
CASPASSRGETQYF
TGTGCCAGCCCAGCGTCGTCCAGGGGGGAGACCCAGTACTTC
>.|TRBD2|15|TRBV14|TRBJ2-1
CASSQGLAGYHEQFF
TGTGCCAGCAGCCAAGGTCTAGCGGGATATCATGAGCAGTTCTTC
>.|TRBD2|17|TRBV19|TRBJ2-7
CASSISGLAESSYEQYF
TGTGCCAGTAGTATCTCTGGACTAGCGGAAAGCTCCTACGAGCAGTACTTC
>medium-sized|.|12|TRBV29-1|TRBJ2-5
CSVRDMEETQYF
TGCAGCGTTCGGGACATGGAAGAGACCCAGTACTTC
>few|.|14|TRBV13|TRBJ1-1
CASSLISADTEAFF
TGTGCCAGCAGCTTAATTTCAGCGGACACTGAAGCTTTCTTT
>few|.|14|TRBV7-9|TRBJ2-2
CASSRRLWTGELFF
TGTGCCAGCAGCCGCAGGCTCTGGACCGGGGAGCTGTTTTTT
>.|TRBD1|13|TRBV30|TRBJ1-2
CAWSRTGGDGYTF
TGTGCCTGGAGTCGGACAGGGGGCGATGGCTACACCTTC